What follows is one TCR beta chain and its context. This specimen comes from a study of OX40 agonist ivuxolimab in advanced cancers. The assay was immunoSEQ multiplex PCR, and TCRdb's table has in-frame clones only and misses some. The sample shows approximately 70,000 clones, roughly nine tenths of them seen only once. The receptor's source is an adult with an advanced solid tumor such as melanoma, head and neck, liver or kidney cancer. Sequenced material: CD4+ or CD8+ T cells sorted from blood, taken in a trial of the OX40 agonist ivuxolimab.

The CDR3 DNA reads TGCGCCAGCAGCTTGGTAGGGGGGGTCCGCACAGATACGCAGTATTTT. Protein sequence: CASSLVGGVRTDTQYF. This sequence joins TRBV5-1 and TRBJ2-3; tentative D call: TRBD2 (7 bases). The CDR3 spans 16 residues. V lost 0 bases and J 1 base, leaving 12 bases between the germline ends. CDR1 and CDR2 from the germline V gene are SGHRS and YFSETQ.